This T cell receptor beta chain was obtained from a study of T cells in Graves' hyperthyroidism and ophthalmopathy. General study findings and limits: Separating ophthalmopathy from stable hyperthyroidism was achieved by a 13 V-J model. For ophthalmopathy, model prediction preceded onset by a median roughly 6.2 months.

TCR beta CDR3 sequences were amplified from RNA transcripts. In the first-round RT-PCR of the TCR CDR3, the HTBI primer set was used. Each CDR3 protein is one row after TCRdb ran MiXCR on the multiplex PCR reads. The profile shows some 600,000 distinct CDR3 sequences, roughly 46% of them singletons. Disease duration under 2 months; hyperthyroidism patients were aged 18 to 65. Exclusion followed for patients with uncontrolled infection, other autoimmune disease, pregnancy or lactation. This clonotype was observed many times. The antigen is undetermined. Trimming left V 1 base short and J 8 bases short, with 9 bases between. Germline V gene sequence: CDR1 SGHDN, CDR2 FVKESK. The CDR3 length is 12 residues.

This clonotype was sampled from a woman aged 18-35 years with Graves' hyperthyroidism. J is TRBJ2-7 and V is TRBV14; tentatively, D is TRBD2 (5 bases). The sequenced sample was peripheral blood or thyroid tissue (not recorded which). The CDR3 protein is CASSQGNGKQYF. The CDR3 DNA is TGTGCCAGCAGCCAAGGAAACGGGAAGCAGTACTTC.